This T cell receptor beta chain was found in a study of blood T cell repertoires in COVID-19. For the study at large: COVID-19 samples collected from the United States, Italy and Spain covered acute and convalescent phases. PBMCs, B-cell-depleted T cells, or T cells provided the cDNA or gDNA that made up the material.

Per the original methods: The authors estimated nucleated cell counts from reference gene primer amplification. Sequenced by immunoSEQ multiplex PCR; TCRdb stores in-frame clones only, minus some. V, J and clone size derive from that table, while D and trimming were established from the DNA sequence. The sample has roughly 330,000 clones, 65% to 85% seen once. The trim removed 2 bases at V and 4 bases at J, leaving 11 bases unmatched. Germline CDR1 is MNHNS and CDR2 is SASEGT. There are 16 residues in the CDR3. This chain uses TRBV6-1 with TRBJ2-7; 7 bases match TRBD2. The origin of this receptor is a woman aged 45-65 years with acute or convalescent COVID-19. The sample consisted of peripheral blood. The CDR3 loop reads CASSERGGSLPYEQYF. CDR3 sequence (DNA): TGTGCCAGCAGTGAAAGGGGCGGGAGCCTCCCGTACGAGCAGTACTTC.